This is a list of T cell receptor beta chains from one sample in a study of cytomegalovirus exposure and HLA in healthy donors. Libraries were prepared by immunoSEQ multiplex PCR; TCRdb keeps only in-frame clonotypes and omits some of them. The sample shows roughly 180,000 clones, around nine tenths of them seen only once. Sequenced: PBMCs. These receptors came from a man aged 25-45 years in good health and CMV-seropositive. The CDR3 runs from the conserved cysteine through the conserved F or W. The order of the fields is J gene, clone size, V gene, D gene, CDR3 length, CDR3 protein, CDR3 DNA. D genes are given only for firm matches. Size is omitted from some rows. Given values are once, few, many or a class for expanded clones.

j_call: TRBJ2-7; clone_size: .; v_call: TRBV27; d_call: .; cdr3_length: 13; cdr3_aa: CASSPTDGYEQYF; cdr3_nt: TGTGCCAGCAGCCCAACGGACGGTTACGAGCAGTACTTC
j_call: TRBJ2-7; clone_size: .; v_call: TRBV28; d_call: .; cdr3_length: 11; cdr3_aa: CASRRDHEQYF; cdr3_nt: TGTGCCAGCAGGCGGGATCACGAGCAGTACTTC
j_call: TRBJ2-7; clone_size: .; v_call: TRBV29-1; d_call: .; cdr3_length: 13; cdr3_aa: CSVAWQHSYEQYF; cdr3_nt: TGCAGCGTTGCATGGCAGCACTCCTACGAGCAGTACTTC
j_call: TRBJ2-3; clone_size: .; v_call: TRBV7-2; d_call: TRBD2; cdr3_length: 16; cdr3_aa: CASSTAGREGVDTQYF; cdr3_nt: TGTGCCAGCAGCACGGCTGGGCGGGAGGGGGTGGATACGCAGTATTTT
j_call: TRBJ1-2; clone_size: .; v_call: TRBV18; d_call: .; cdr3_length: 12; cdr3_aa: CASSPSVYGYTF; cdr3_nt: TGTGCCAGCTCACCGAGCGTCTATGGCTACACCTTC
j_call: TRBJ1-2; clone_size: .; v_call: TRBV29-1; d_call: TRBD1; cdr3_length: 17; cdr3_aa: CSVLVRDRGPQRYGYTF; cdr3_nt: TGCAGCGTCCTCGTCCGGGACAGGGGCCCTCAGCGATATGGCTACACCTTC
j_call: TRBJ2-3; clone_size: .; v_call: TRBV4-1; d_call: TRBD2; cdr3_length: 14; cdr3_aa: CASSLAGYTDTQYF; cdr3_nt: TGCGCCAGCAGCCTAGCGGGATACACAGATACGCAGTATTTT
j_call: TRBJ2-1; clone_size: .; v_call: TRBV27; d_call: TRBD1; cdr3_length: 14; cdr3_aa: CASGGTGGRNEQFF; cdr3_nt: TGTGCCAGTGGAGGGACAGGGGGCCGCAATGAGCAGTTCTTC
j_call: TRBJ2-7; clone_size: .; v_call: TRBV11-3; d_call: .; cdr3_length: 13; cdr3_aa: CASSLARDYEQYF; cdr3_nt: TGTGCCAGCAGTCTCGCCAGGGACTACGAGCAGTACTTC
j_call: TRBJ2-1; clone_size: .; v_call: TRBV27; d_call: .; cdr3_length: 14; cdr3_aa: CASSRSFSYNEQFF; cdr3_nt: TGTGCCAGCAGCCGCTCATTCTCCTACAATGAGCAGTTCTTC
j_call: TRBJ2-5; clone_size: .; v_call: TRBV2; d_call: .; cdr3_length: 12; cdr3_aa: CAGSRGLETQYF; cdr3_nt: TGTGCCGGATCGCGGGGGCTGGAGACCCAGTACTTC
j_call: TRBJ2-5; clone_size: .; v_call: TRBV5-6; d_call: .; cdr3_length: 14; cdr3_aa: CASSLVGVQETQYF; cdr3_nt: TGTGCCAGCAGCCTGGTAGGGGTACAAGAGACCCAGTACTTC
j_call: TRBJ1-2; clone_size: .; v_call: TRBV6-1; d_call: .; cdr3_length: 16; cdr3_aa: CASSEGDRKLGYGYTF; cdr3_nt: TGTGCCAGCAGTGAAGGAGACAGGAAATTAGGCTATGGCTACACCTTC
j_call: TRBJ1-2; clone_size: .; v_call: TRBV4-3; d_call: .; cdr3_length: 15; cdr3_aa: CASSHRTAIGYGYTF; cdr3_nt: TGCGCCAGCAGCCACCGGACAGCGATTGGGTATGGCTACACCTTC
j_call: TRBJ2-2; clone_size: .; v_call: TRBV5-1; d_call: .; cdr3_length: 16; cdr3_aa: CASSLDPGSRTGELFF; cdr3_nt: TGCGCCAGCAGCTTGGATCCGGGCTCAAGGACCGGGGAGCTGTTTTTT
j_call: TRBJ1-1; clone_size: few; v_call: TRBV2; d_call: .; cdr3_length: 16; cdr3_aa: CASRGGFGTLDTEAFF; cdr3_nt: TGTGCCAGCAGAGGAGGTTTTGGCACCCTGGACACTGAAGCTTTCTTT
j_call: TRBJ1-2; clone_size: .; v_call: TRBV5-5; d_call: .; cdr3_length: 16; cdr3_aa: CASSPRPEVGSNGYTF; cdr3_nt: TGTGCCAGCAGCCCCCGACCGGAAGTCGGTTCAAATGGCTACACCTTC
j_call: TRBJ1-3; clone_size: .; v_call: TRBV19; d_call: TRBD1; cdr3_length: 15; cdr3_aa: CASTLGTGGGNTIYF; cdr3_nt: TGTGCCAGTACCCTCGGGACAGGGGGCGGAAACACCATATATTTT
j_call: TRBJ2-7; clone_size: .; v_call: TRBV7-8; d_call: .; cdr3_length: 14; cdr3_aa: CASSLGDNLYEQYF; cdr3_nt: TGTGCCAGCAGCTTAGGGGACAATCTCTACGAGCAGTACTTC
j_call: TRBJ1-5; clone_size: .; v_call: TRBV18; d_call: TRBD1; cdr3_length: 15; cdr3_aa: CASSPDRGFNQPQHF; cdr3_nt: TGTGCCAGCTCACCCGACAGGGGCTTCAATCAGCCCCAGCATTTT
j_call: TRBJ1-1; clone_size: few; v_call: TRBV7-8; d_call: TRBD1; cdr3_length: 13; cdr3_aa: CASSLGQGNEAFF; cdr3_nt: TGTGCCAGCAGCTTGGGACAGGGAAATGAAGCTTTCTTT
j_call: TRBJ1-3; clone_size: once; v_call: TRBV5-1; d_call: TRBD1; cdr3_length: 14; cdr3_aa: CASSPGTGGDTIYF; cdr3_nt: TGCGCCAGCAGCCCCGGGACAGGGGGTGACACCATATATTTT
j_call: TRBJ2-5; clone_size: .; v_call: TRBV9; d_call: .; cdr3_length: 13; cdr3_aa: CASSPPRGGTQYF; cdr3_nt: TGTGCCAGCAGCCCTCCACGTGGGGGGACCCAGTACTTC
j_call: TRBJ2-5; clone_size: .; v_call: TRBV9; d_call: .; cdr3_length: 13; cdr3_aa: CASSVVGGETQYF; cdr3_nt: TGTGCCAGCAGCGTAGTGGGAGGAGAGACCCAGTACTTC